These 19 T cell receptor beta chains were sequenced from one sample in a study of blood T cell repertoires in COVID-19. This table comes from immunoSEQ multiplex PCR, and its TCRdb copy is limited to in-frame clones, with some not included. The table shows about 59,000 clones, with over 75% occurring only once. Specimen: peripheral blood. The receptors were sampled from a woman over 75 with acute or convalescent COVID-19.

The chain combines TRBV21-1 with TRBJ1-1. TRBV21-1 is noted as a pseudogene. The CDR3 sequence is 19 residues long. The CDR3 reads CASSKVEAGVSTLNTEAFF. In nucleotides, the CDR3 is TGTGCCAGCAGCAAAGTGGAGGCGGGGGTCTCGACCTTAAACACTGAAGCTTTCTTT.

This chain connects TRBV25-1 to TRBJ2-3; D is unclear. The germline V gene encodes CDR1 MGHDK and CDR2 SYGVNS. The length of the CDR3 is 13 residues. Trimming took 0 bases from V and 3 from J, leaving 4 bases between them. The CDR3 nucleotides are TGTGCCAGCAGTGAATATCAGACAGATACGCAGTATTTT. It is translated as CASSEYQTDTQYF.

About this clone itself: Other DNA sequences in the sample encode the same CDR3. J is TRBJ2-2 and V is TRBV6-5; unclear D gene. The CDR3 runs 14 residues. V lost 3 bases and J lost 1, with 6 bases in between. CDR1 and CDR2 (germline): MNHEY, SVGAGI. The CDR3 is CASSYRGNTGELFF. DNA for the CDR3: TGTGCCAGCAGTTATCGAGGGAACACCGGGGAGCTGTTTTTT.

The CDR3 reads CASSYAKSPRSNQPQHF. In DNA form, the CDR3 reads TGTGCCAGCAGTTACGCCAAGTCTCCGCGGAGCAATCAGCCCCAGCATTTT. The chain has TRBV6-9 and TRBJ1-5, with D uncertain. CDR1 and CDR2 from the germline V gene are MNHGY and SVAAGI. The CDR3 loop spans 17 amino acids. V dropped 3 bases and J dropped 1 base, with 16 bases sitting between them.

The J gene is TRBJ1-3, the V gene TRBV5-1, with D perhaps matching TRBD1 (6 bases). V lost 0 bases to trimming and J lost 0 bases, with 13 bases between them. Germline lookup yields CDR1 SGHRS and CDR2 YFSETQ. This CDR3 is 17 amino acids long. The CDR3 region has the DNA TGCGCCAGCAGCTTGGGTAGCGGGGGCCGCTCTGGAAACACCATATATTTT. This encodes CASSLGSGGRSGNTIYF.

The rearrangement links TRBV7-9 to TRBJ2-5; possibly TRBD2 for D (6 bases). This CDR3 has 12 residues. Germline CDR1 and CDR2: SEHNR and FQNEAQ (reference sequence). V was clipped by 8 bases and J by 5 bases, with 12 bases between them. This CDR3 reads CASGTAVETQYF. As DNA, the CDR3 is TGTGCCAGCGGGACTGCGGTGGAGACCCAGTACTTC.

Only one count was recorded for this clone. CDR3 amino acids: CASSLLALNTDTQYF. As DNA, the CDR3 is TGCGCCAGCAGCTTATTAGCGTTAAACACAGATACGCAGTATTTT. The chain recombines TRBV5-1 with TRBJ2-3; D may be TRBD2 (5 bases). V was pared by 2 bases and J by 2 bases, with 12 bases between. The CDR3 runs 15 residues. The germline CDR1 and CDR2 sequences are SGHRS and YFSETQ.

This clone was picked up a small number of times. The chain employs TRBV27 and TRBJ2-7; 12 bases fit TRBD1. Germline assignment: CDR1 MNHEY and CDR2 SMNVEV (reference sequence). Trimming removed 6 bases from V and 5 bases from J; junction bases left unmatched: 8. The CDR3 is made up of 15 amino acids. The CDR3 reads CASSPGTGGFNEQYF. CDR3 DNA: TGTGCCAGCAGCCCCGGGACAGGGGGCTTCAACGAGCAGTACTTC.

The chain couples TRBV11-3 to TRBJ2-3; 10 bases fit TRBD2. Unmatched junction bases numbered 5, after V lost 5 bases and J lost 0 bases. This CDR3 has 16 residues. Germline CDR1 reads SGHNT; CDR2 reads YENEEA. The CDR3 loop reads CASSAGLAFSTDTQYF. CDR3 DNA: TGTGCCAGCAGCGCGGGACTAGCGTTTAGCACAGATACGCAGTATTTT.

The chain uses TRBV7-2 and TRBJ2-5, with TRBD1 identical over 10 bases. In germline, CDR1 is SGHTA, CDR2 FQGNSA. V dropped 4 bases and J dropped 5; count of bases not matched to a gene: 19. This CDR3 has 19 amino acids. CDR3 in DNA: TGTGCCAGCAGCTGGACCTTCGGGACAGGGGCTCCAGCGGTTGAGACCCAGTACTTC. Protein product: CASSWTFGTGAPAVETQYF. The full variable domain, rest sourced from reference TRBV7-2 and TRBJ2-5, is GAGVSQSPSNKVTEKGKDVELRCDPISGHTALYWYRQSLGQGLEFLIYFQGNSAPDKSGLPSDRFSAERTGGSVSTLTIQRTQQEDSAVYLCASSWTFGTGAPAVETQYFGPGTRLLVL.

The CDR3 DNA is TGCGCCAGCAGCCAACTATCGGTTGCAACTAATGAAAAACTGTTTTTT. Amino acid sequence: CASSQLSVATNEKLFF. V usage is TRBV4-1 and J usage is TRBJ1-4; D gene unclear. Trimming removed 2 bases at V and 0 bases at J, with 10 bases between. CDR1 and CDR2 (germline): MGHRA, YSYEKL. There are 16 residues in the CDR3.

This clone showed up just once. The V gene is TRBV18, the J gene TRBJ1-2; weak D call: TRBD1 (6 bases). CDR3 size: 14 residues. Trimming shortened V by 1 base and J by 3 bases, and 9 bases separated the two germline ends. In germline, CDR1 is KGHSH, CDR2 LQKENI. The CDR3 DNA sequence: TGTGCCAGCTCACCACTGGCAGGGGACTATGGCTACACCTTC. Translating it yields CASSPLAGDYGYTF.

The chain couples TRBV6-5 to TRBJ2-5; 7 nucleotides line up with TRBD2. Germline values: CDR1 MNHEY, CDR2 SVGAGI. The CDR3 loop spans 15 amino acids. V dropped 7 bases and J dropped 3; count of bases not matched to a gene: 11. The chain's CDR3 is CASTSRPSGEETQYF. In nucleotides, the CDR3 is TGTGCCAGCACCTCAAGGCCTAGCGGAGAAGAGACCCAGTACTTC.

This chain's CDR3 is CASSLGQVSPEQYF. The CDR3 DNA reads as TGCGCCAGCAGCCTCGGACAGGTCTCCCCCGAGCAGTACTTC. The rearrangement uses TRBV4-3 and TRBJ2-7, with 7 bases matching TRBD1. Germline V gives CDR1 LGHNA, CDR2 YSLEER. Trimming removed 4 bases from V and 6 bases from J; junction bases left unmatched: 9. The CDR3 covers 14 residues.

The rearrangement links TRBV5-6 to TRBJ2-3, with a tentative D call TRBD2 (6 bases). The CDR3 is 16 amino acids. Germline V gene lookup returns CDR1 SGHDT and CDR2 YYEEEE. Trimming stripped 1 base from V and 0 bases from J, with 12 bases between. DNA for the CDR3: TGTGCCAGCAGCTTGCCGGGACTTTCTAGCACAGATACGCAGTATTTT. This sequence encodes CASSLPGLSSTDTQYF.

This clone was detected only a few times. The chain carries TRBV28 and TRBJ1-1; D remains ambiguous. Germline V lookup: CDR1 MDHEN, CDR2 SYDVKM. V gave up 6 bases and J gave up 0 bases, with 14 bases separating them. This CDR3 is built from 15 residues. CDR3 residues: CASRQDQYMNTEAFF. The CDR3 DNA sequence: TGTGCCAGCAGGCAAGATCAGTATATGAACACTGAAGCTTTCTTT.

The rearrangement links TRBV9 to TRBJ1-3; the D is unclear. The CDR3 sequence is 14 residues long. V was trimmed by 0 bases and J by 2 bases, leaving 6 bases between them. The germline CDR1 and CDR2 sequences are SGDLS and YYNGEE. DNA of the CDR3: TGTGCCAGCAGCGTAGGAGGGACTGGAAACACCATATATTTT. Translating gives CASSVGGTGNTIYF.

This chain connects TRBV3-1 (or the pseudogene TRBV3-2) to TRBJ1-2; D might be TRBD1 (5 bases). CDR3 length equals 15 residues. V was trimmed by 4 bases and J by 8 bases, leaving 20 bases between them. Germline V gene lookup returns CDR1 LGHDT and CDR2 YNNKEL (reference sequence). The CDR3 loop is CASSRRQRLAEGYTF. For the CDR3, the DNA is TGTGCCAGCAGCCGCCGACAGCGACTTGCGGAGGGCTACACCTTC.

The chain joins TRBV10-3 to TRBJ1-4; D gene unclear. V gave up 4 bases and J gave up 6 bases, with 12 bases separating them. The germline CDR1 and CDR2 sequences are ENHRY and SYGVKD. This CDR3 is 14 amino acids long. CDR3 sequence (DNA): TGTGCCATCAGTGGGCGCGGTTCGGATGAAAAACTGTTTTTT. Its protein is CAISGRGSDEKLFF.